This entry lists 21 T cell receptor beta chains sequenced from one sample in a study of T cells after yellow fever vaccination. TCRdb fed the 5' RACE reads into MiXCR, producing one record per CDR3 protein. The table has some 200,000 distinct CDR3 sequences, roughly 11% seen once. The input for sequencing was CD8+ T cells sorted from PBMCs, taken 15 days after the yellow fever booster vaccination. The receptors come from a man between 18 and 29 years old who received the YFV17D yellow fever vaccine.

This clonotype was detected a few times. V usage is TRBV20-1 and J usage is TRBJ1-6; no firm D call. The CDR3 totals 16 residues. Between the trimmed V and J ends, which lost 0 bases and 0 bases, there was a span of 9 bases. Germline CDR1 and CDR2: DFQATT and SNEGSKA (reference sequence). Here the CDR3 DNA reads TGCAGTGCTAGAGATCGTGGAGCCTCCTATAATTCACCCCTCCACTTT. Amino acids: CSARDRGASYNSPLHF.

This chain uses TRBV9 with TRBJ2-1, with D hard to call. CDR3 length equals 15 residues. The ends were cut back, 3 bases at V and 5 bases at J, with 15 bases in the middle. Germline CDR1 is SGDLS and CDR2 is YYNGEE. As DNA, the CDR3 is TGTGCCAGCAGCGCCAGGAAGGAGACCCACAATGAGCAGTTCTTC. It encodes CASSARKETHNEQFF.

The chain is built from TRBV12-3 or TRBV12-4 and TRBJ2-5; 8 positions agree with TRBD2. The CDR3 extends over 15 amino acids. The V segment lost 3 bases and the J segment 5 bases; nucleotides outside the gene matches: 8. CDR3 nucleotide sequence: TGTGCCAGCAGTTTGGGTTTCCTAGCGGGCGAGACCCAGTACTTC. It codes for CASSLGFLAGETQYF.

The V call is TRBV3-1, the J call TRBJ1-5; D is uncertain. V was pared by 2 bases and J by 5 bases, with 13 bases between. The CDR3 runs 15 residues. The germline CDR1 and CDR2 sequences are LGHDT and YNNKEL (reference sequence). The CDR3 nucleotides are TGTGCCAGCAGCCAACGGCTGGCACCCTATCAGCCCCAGCATTTT. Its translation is CASSQRLAPYQPQHF.

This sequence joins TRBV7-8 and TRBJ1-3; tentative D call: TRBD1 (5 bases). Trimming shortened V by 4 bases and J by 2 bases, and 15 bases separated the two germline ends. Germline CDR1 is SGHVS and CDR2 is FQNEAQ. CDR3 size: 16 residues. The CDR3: CASSSTAIGAGNTIYF. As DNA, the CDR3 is TGTGCCAGCAGCTCGACAGCCATCGGGGCTGGAAACACCATATATTTT.

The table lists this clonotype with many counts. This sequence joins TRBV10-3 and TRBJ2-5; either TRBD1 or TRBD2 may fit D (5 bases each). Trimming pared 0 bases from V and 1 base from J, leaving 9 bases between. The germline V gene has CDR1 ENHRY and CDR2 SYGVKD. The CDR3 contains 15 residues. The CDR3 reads CAISESKGSQETQYF. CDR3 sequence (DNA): TGTGCCATCAGTGAGTCGAAGGGGAGCCAAGAGACCCAGTACTTC.

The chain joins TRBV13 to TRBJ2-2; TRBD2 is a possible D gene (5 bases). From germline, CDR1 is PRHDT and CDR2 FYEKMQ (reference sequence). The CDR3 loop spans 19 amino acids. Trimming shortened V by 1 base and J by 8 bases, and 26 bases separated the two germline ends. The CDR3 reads CASSLEPGLEPPYLGELFF. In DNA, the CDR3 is TGTGCCAGCAGCTTAGAGCCCGGACTGGAACCTCCTTACCTGGGGGAGCTGTTTTTT.

This CDR3 is CASSARQGGRAYNEQFF. CDR3 coding DNA: TGTGCCAGCAGCGCGCGACAGGGGGGTAGGGCCTACAATGAGCAGTTCTTC. V and J are TRBV7-6 and TRBJ2-1, with 9 bases lining up with TRBD1. V shed 5 bases, J shed 2 bases, and the junction held 10 bases outside the gene matches. The germline CDR1 and CDR2 sequences are SGHVS and FNYEAQ. The CDR3 length is 17 residues. Combining the CDR3 with reference TRBV7-6 and TRBJ2-1 gives the whole variable domain GAGVSQSPRYKVTKRGQDVALRCDPISGHVSLYWYRQALGQGPEFLTYFNYEAQQDKSGLPNDRFSAERPEGSISTLTIQRTEQRDSAMYRCASSARQGGRAYNEQFFGPGTRLTVL.

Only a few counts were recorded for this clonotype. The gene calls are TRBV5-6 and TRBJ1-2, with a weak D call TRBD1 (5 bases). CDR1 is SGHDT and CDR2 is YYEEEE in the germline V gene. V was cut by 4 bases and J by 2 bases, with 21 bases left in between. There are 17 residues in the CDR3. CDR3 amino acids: CASSPAWDRSENYGYTF. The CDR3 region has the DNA TGTGCCAGCAGCCCAGCCTGGGACCGATCAGAAAACTATGGCTACACCTTC.

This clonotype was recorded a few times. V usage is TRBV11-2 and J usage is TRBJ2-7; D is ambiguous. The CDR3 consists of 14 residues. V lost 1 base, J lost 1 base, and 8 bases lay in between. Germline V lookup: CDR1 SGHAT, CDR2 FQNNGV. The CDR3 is CASSLVWGSYEQYV. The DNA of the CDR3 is TGTGCCAGCAGCTTAGTTTGGGGATCCTACGAGCAGTACGTC.

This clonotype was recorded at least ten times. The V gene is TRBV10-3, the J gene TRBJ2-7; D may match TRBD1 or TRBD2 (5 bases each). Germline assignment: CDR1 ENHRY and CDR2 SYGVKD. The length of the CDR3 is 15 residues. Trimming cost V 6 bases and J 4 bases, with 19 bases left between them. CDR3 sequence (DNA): TGTGCCATCAGCCCGGGGACCGGACATCCTTACGAGCAGTACTTC. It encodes CAISPGTGHPYEQYF.

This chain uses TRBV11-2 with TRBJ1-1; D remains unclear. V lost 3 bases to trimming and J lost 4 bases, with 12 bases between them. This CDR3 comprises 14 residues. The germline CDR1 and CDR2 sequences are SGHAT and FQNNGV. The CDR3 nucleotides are TGTGCCAGCAGCTTGGACCCAGCGGGCACTGAAGCTTTCTTT. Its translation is CASSLDPAGTEAFF.

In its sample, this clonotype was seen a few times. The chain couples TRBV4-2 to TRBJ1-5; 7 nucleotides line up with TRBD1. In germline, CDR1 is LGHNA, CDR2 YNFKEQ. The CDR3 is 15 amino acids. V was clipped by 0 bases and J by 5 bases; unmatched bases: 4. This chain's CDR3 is CASSQDWQGDQPQHF. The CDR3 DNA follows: TGTGCCAGCAGCCAAGATTGGCAGGGGGATCAGCCCCAGCATTTT.

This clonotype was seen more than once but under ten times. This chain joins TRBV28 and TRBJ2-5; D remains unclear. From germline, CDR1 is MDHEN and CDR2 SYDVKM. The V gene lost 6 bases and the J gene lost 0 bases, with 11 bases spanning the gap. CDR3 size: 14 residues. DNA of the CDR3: TGTGCCAGCAGCCCCTTCAGGTACCAAGAGACCCAGTACTTC. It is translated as CASSPFRYQETQYF.

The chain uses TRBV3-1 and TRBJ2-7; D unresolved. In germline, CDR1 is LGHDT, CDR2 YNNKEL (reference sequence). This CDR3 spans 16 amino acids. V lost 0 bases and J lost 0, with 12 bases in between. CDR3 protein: CASSQEIAGISYEQYV. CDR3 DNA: TGTGCCAGCAGCCAAGAAATCGCAGGCATCTCCTACGAGCAGTACGTC.

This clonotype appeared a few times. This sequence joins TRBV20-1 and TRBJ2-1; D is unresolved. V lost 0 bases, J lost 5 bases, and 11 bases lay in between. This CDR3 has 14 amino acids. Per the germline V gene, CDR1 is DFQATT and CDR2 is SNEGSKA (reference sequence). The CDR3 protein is CSARDGRADNEQFF. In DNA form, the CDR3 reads TGCAGTGCTAGAGATGGCCGAGCCGACAATGAGCAGTTCTTC.

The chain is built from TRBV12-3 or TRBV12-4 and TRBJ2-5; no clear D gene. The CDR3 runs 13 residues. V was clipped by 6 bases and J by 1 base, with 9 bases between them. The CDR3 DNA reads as TGTGCCAGCAGGAACGGACGCCAAGAGACCCAGTACTTC. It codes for CASRNGRQETQYF.

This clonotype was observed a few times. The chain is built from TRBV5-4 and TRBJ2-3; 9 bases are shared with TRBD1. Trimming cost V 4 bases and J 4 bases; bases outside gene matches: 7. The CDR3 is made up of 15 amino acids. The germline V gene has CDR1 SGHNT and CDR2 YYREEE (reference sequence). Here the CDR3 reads CASSPWTGDADTQYF. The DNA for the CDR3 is TGTGCCAGCAGCCCCTGGACAGGGGACGCAGATACGCAGTATTTT.

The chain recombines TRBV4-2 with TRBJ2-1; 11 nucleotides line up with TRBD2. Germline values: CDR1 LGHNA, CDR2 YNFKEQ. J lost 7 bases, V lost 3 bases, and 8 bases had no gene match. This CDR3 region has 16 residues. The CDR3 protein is CASSHYSGGARNEQFF. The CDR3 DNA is TGTGCCAGCAGCCACTATAGCGGGGGGGCCCGAAATGAGCAGTTCTTC.

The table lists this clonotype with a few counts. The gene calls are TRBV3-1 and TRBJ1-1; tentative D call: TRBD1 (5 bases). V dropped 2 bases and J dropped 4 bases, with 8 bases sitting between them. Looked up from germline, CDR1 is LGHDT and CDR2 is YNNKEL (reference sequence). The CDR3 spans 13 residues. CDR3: CASSQMGGTEAFF. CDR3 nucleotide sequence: TGTGCCAGCAGCCAAATGGGGGGCACTGAAGCTTTCTTT.

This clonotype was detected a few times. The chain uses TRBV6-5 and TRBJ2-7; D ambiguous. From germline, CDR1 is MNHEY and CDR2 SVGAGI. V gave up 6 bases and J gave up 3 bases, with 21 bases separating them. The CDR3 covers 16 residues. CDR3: CASSPAYGQTHYEQYF. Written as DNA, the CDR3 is TGTGCCAGCAGCCCAGCCTACGGGCAGACCCACTACGAGCAGTACTTC.